The rows below give T cell receptor beta chains drawn from one sample of a study of early T cells in non-severe SARS-CoV-2 infection. Each CDR3 protein gets one entry after TCRdb re-called the 5' RACE reads with MiXCR. The top ten clones hold around 6.3% of a sample with about 56,000 distinct CDR3 sequences, roughly 10% of them seen once. Sequenced sample: whole blood. These receptors were taken from an adult who was a healthcare worker with PCR-confirmed SARS-CoV-2 infection or an uninfected control (not recorded which). The CDR3 runs from the conserved cysteine through the conserved F or W. The D gene is left open where the match is weak. Clone size is stated in some rows and not others, as once, few, many or a class when expanded.

size	D	V	J	CDR3	DNA
.	TRBD2	TRBV7-2	TRBJ2-7	CASSISGTRDYEQYF	TGTGCCAGCAGCATTTCTGGGACTAGGGATTACGAGCAGTACTTC
many	.	TRBV3-1	TRBJ1-1	CASSQLGGDYTEAFF	TGTGCCAGCAGCCAATTGGGAGGGGACTACACTGAAGCTTTCTTT
many	.	TRBV5-1	TRBJ2-5	CASSLALETQYF	TGCGCCAGCAGCTTGGCCTTGGAGACCCAGTACTTC
many	.	TRBV3-2	TRBJ1-1	CASSQVLDSNTEAFF	TGTGCCAGCAGCCAAGTTTTAGACTCGAACACTGAAGCTTTCTTT
few	.	TRBV6-1	TRBJ2-7	CASKLSATYEQYF	TGTGCCAGCAAACTCTCAGCGACCTACGAGCAGTACTTC
few	.	TRBV5-1	TRBJ1-6	CASSLDLEMPYSPLHF	TGCGCCAGCAGCTTGGACTTGGAGATGCCTTATTCACCCCTCCACTTT
.	.	TRBV7-9	TRBJ2-1	CASKDEQFF	TGTGCCAGCAAAGATGAGCAGTTCTTC
.	TRBD2	TRBV9	TRBJ2-5	CASSVGLAETQYF	TGTGCCAGCAGCGTGGGACTAGCGGAGACCCAGTACTTC
many	.	TRBV20-1	TRBJ2-3	CSARSPIDRDTQYF	TGCAGTGCTAGATCCCCAATTGATAGAGATACGCAGTATTTT
.	TRBD1	TRBV7-9	TRBJ2-5	CASSLWDRKETQYF	TGTGCCAGCAGCTTGTGGGACAGGAAAGAGACCCAGTACTTC
many	.	TRBV18	TRBJ2-7	CASSPMRQKISYEQYF	TGTGCCAGCTCACCAATGCGGCAGAAAATCTCCTACGAGCAGTACTTC
.	TRBD2	TRBV5-1	TRBJ2-3	CASSPSGKGADTQYF	TGCGCCAGCAGCCCTAGCGGGAAAGGGGCAGATACGCAGTATTTT
many	.	TRBV20-1	TRBJ1-2	CSARFPNREGYTF	TGCAGTGCTAGATTCCCCAACAGGGAGGGCTACACCTTC
few	TRBD1	TRBV12-5	TRBJ2-7	CASGPGQILNEQYF	TGTGCTAGTGGTCCGGGACAGATTCTTAACGAGCAGTACTTC
few	.	TRBV15	TRBJ2-7	CATSTDLYEQYF	TGTGCCACCAGCACTGATCTCTACGAGCAGTACTTC
.	TRBD2	TRBV5-4	TRBJ2-5	CASSLDFGGGKQETQYF	TGTGCCAGCAGCTTGGATTTCGGCGGGGGGAAACAAGAGACCCAGTACTTC
few	TRBD1	TRBV18	TRBJ1-1	CASSQRQGNTEAFF	TGTGCCAGCTCACAAAGACAGGGGAACACTGAAGCTTTCTTT
.	.	TRBV29-1	TRBJ2-1	CSVGGRFTYNEQFF	TGCAGCGTTGGTGGCAGGTTCACCTACAATGAGCAGTTCTTC
many	.	TRBV20-1	TRBJ2-3	CSASGGSTDTQYF	TGCAGTGCTAGCGGGGGAAGCACAGATACGCAGTATTTT
many	.	TRBV23-1	TRBJ2-3	CASPRAESFDTQYF	TGCGCCAGCCCCAGGGCGGAGTCCTTTGATACGCAGTATTTT
few	.	TRBV27	TRBJ2-7	CASSPTTTYEQYF	TGTGCCAGCAGTCCTACTACTACCTACGAGCAGTACTTC
few	.	TRBV29-1	TRBJ1-4	CSVEEGNGEKLFF	TGCAGCGTTGAAGAAGGGAATGGCGAAAAACTGTTTTTT
many	TRBD2	TRBV11-2	TRBJ2-4	CASSSLKRAGENIQYF	TGTGCCAGCAGCTCCCTAAAGCGGGCGGGGGAAAACATTCAGTACTTC
.	TRBD2	TRBV20-1	TRBJ2-7	CSAKDRGRNEQYF	TGCAGTGCTAAAGATCGCGGGAGGAACGAGCAGTACTTC
few	.	TRBV5-4	TRBJ2-7	CASSFRGAPYEQYF	TGTGCCAGCAGCTTTAGGGGGGCGCCCTACGAGCAGTACTTC
few	TRBD2	TRBV7-9	TRBJ2-1	CASSRPGTSGTGEQFF	TGTGCCAGCAGTCGTCCCGGGACTAGCGGGACCGGTGAGCAGTTCTTC
.	.	TRBV6-6	TRBJ2-3	CASRKGQNTDTQYF	TGTGCCAGCAGGAAAGGACAGAACACAGATACGCAGTATTTT
many	.	TRBV29-1	TRBJ2-5	CSVVRGGTQYF	TGCAGCGTTGTGAGAGGAGGGACCCAGTACTTC
many	.	TRBV6-2/TRBV6-3	TRBJ1-1	CASSYYLGTMNTEAFF	TGTGCCAGCAGTTACTACTTGGGGACAATGAACACTGAAGCTTTCTTT
.	TRBD2	TRBV29-1	TRBJ2-1	CSVLVGGPGGEQFF	TGCAGCGTGTTAGTGGGAGGGCCGGGCGGTGAGCAGTTCTTC
.	.	TRBV7-2	TRBJ1-1	CASSSYTEAFF	TGTGCCAGCAGCTCCTACACTGAAGCTTTCTTT
many	TRBD2	TRBV6-2/TRBV6-3	TRBJ2-3	CASPWEGTYTDTQYF	TGTGCCAGTCCCTGGGAGGGGACCTACACAGATACGCAGTATTTT
few	.	TRBV29-1	TRBJ1-3	CSAGGDGNTIYF	TGCAGCGCTGGGGGGGACGGAAACACCATATATTTT
many	.	TRBV7-8	TRBJ2-7	CASSLATSYEQYF	TGTGCCAGCAGCTTAGCCACGTCCTACGAGCAGTACTTC
.	.	TRBV6-6	TRBJ2-2	CASRFQPNTGELFF	TGTGCCAGCAGGTTTCAGCCGAACACCGGGGAGCTGTTTTTT
many	.	TRBV5-1	TRBJ1-2	CASSLSQGLGYTF	TGCGCCAGCAGCCTGAGTCAGGGGCTTGGCTACACCTTC
few	TRBD1	TRBV6-1	TRBJ1-1	CASSKGQGGTEAFF	TGTGCCAGCAGTAAGGGACAGGGGGGAACTGAAGCTTTCTTT
few	.	TRBV19	TRBJ2-6	CASRTGGTWVLTF	TGTGCCAGTAGGACAGGTGGAACCTGGGTCCTGACTTTC
.	.	TRBV20-1	TRBJ2-5	CSARGGQNFQETQYF	TGCAGTGCCAGAGGGGGGCAGAATTTCCAAGAGACCCAGTACTTC
many	TRBD1	TRBV6-6	TRBJ2-1	CASSYLRTGGGGEQFF	TGTGCCAGCAGTTACCTCCGGACAGGGGGCGGAGGTGAGCAGTTCTTC
few	.	TRBV7-8	TRBJ2-1	CASSLPGDYNEQFF	TGTGCCAGCAGCTTACCGGGGGATTACAATGAGCAGTTCTTC
.	.	TRBV15	TRBJ2-3	CVTSGGTGRFTDTQYF	TGTGTCACCAGCGGGGGGACAGGTCGCTTCACAGATACGCAGTATTTT
.	TRBD2	TRBV6-4	TRBJ2-1	CASSQTSGGTYNEQFF	TGTGCCAGCAGCCAGACTAGCGGGGGAACCTACAATGAGCAGTTCTTC
many	TRBD2	TRBV27	TRBJ2-3	CASSPIGTSGGTDTQYF	TGTGCCAGCAGTCCCATCGGGACTAGCGGAGGCACAGATACGCAGTATTTT
.	.	TRBV12-3/TRBV12-4	TRBJ1-2	CVSSYRSGGNGYTF	TGTGTCAGCAGCTACCGATCCGGAGGGAATGGCTACACCTTC
.	.	TRBV29-1	TRBJ2-3	CSANKQADTQYF	TGCAGCGCCAATAAGCAGGCAGATACGCAGTATTTT
few	.	TRBV7-2	TRBJ1-5	CASSLERGGNQPQHF	TGTGCCAGCAGCTTAGAAAGGGGAGGCAATCAGCCCCAGCATTTT
many	.	TRBV7-3	TRBJ2-5	CASSRDLETQYF	TGTGCCAGCAGCAGGGACTTAGAGACCCAGTACTTC
.	.	TRBV7-2	TRBJ1-6	CASSLAGRTNSPLHF	TGTGCCAGCAGCTTAGCGGGAAGGACTAATTCACCCCTCCACTTT